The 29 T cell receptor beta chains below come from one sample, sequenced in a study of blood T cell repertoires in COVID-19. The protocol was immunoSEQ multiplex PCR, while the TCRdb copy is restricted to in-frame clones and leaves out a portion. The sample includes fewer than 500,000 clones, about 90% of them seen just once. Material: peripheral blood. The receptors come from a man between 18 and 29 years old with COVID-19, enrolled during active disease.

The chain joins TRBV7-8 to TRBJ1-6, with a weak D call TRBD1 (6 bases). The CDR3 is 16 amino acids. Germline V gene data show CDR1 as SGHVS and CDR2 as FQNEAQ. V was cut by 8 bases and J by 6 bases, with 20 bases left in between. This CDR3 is CASGTRGASANSPLHF. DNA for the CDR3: TGTGCCAGCGGAACGCGGGGGGCATCGGCTAATTCACCCCTCCACTTT.

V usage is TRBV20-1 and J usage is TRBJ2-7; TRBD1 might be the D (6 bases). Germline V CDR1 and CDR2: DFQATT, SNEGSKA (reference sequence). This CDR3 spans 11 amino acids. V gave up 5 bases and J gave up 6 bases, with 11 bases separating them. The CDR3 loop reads CSAFGGFEQYF. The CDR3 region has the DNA TGCAGTGCTTTTGGGGGCTTCGAGCAGTACTTC.

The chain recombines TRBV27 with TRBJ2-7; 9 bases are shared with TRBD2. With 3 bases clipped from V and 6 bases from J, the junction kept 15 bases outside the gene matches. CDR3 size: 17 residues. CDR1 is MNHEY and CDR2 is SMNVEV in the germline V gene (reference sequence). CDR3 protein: CASSFRVGGTSSSEQYF. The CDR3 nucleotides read TGTGCCAGCAGTTTCAGGGTGGGGGGGACTAGCTCCAGCGAGCAGTACTTC.

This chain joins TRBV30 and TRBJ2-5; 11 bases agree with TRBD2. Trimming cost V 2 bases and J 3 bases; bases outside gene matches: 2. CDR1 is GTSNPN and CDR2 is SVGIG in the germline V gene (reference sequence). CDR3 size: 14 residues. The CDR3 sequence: CAWSLGLAEETQYF. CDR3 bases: TGTGCCTGGAGTCTGGGACTAGCGGAAGAGACCCAGTACTTC.

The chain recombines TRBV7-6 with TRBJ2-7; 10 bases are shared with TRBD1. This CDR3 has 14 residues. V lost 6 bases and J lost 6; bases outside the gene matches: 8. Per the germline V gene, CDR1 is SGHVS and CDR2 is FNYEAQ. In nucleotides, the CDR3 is TGTGCCAGCAGTCAAGGGACAGGGGCCGGCGAGCAGTACTTC. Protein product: CASSQGTGAGEQYF. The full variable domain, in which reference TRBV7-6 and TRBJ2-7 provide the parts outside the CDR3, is GAGVSQSPRYKVTKRGQDVALRCDPISGHVSLYWYRQALGQGPEFLTYFNYEAQQDKSGLPNDRFSAERPEGSISTLTIQRTEQRDSAMYRCASSQGTGAGEQYFGPGTRLTVT.

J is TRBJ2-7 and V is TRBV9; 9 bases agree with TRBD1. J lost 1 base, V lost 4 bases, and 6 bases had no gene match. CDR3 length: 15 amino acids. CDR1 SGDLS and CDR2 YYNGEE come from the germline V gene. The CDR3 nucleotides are TGTGCCAGCAGCCCCCGGACAGGGGATTCCTACGAGCAGTACTTC. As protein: CASSPRTGDSYEQYF.

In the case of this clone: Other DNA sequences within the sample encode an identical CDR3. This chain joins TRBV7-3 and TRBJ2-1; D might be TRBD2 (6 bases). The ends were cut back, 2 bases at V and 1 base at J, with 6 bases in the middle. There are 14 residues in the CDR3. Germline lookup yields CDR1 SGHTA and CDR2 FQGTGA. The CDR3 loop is CASSLAGSYNEQFF. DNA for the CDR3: TGTGCCAGCAGCTTAGCGGGATCCTACAATGAGCAGTTCTTC.

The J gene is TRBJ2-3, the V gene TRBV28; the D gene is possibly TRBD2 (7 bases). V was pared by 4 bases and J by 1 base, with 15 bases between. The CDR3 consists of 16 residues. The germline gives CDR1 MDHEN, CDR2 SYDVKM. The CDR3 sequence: CASSSPEGGGTDTQYF. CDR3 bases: TGTGCCAGCAGTTCCCCAGAGGGGGGGGGCACAGATACGCAGTATTTT. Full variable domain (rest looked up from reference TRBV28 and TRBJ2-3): DVKVTQSSRYLVKRTGEKVFLECVQDMDHENMFWYRQDPGLGLRLIYFSYDVKMKEKGDIPEGYSVSREKKERFSLILESASTNQTSMYLCASSSPEGGGTDTQYFGPGTRLTVL.

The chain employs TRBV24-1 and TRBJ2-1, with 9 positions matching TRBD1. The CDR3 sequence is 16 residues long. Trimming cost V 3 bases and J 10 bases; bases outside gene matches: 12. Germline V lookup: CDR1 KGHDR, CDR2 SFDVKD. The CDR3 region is CATSDPADRGGNEQFF. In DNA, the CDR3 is TGTGCCACCAGTGATCCCGCTGACAGGGGGGGCAACGAGCAGTTCTTC.

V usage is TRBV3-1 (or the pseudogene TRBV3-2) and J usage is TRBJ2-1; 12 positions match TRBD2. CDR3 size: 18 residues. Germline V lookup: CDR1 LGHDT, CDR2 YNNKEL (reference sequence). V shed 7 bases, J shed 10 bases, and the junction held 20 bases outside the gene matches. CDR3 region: CASTLTGLAGGKGHEQFF. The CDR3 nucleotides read TGTGCCAGCACCCTAACGGGGCTAGCGGGAGGGAAAGGCCACGAGCAGTTCTTC.

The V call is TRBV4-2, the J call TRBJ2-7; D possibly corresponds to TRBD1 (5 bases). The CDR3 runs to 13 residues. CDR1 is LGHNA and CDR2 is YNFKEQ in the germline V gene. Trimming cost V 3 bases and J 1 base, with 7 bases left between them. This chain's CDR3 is CASSQGLSYEQYF. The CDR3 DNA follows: TGTGCCAGCAGCCAGGGGCTATCCTACGAGCAGTACTTC.

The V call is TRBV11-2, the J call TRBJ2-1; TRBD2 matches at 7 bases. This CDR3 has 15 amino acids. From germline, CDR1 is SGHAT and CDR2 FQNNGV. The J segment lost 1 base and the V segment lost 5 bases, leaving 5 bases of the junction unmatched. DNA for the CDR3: TGTGCCAGCAGCCCAGTGGGGGGGTCCTACAATGAGCAGTTCTTC. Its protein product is CASSPVGGSYNEQFF.

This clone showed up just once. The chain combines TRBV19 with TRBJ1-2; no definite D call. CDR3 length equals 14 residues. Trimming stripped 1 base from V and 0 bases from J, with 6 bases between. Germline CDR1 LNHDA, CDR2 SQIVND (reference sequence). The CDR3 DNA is TGTGCCAGTAGTATAGGGCCAGCTAACTATGGCTACACCTTC. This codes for CASSIGPANYGYTF.

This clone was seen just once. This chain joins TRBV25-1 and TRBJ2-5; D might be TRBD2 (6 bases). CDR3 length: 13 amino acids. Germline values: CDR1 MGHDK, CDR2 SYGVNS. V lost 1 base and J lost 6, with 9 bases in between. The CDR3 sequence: CASSESTRKTQYF. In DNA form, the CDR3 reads TGTGCCAGCAGTGAATCGACTAGGAAGACCCAGTACTTC.

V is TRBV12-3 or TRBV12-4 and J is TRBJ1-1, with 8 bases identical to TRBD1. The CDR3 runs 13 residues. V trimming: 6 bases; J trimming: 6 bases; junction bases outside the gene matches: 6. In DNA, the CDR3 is TGTGCCAGCAGCCTCGACAGGGGAGCTGAAGCTTTCTTT. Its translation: CASSLDRGAEAFF.

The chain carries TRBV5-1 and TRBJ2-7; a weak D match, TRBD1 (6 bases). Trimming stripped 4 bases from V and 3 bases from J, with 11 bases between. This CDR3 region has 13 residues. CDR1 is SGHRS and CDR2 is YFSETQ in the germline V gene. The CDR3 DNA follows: TGCGCCAGCAGCCCCTCGGACAGCTACGAGCAGTACTTC. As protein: CASSPSDSYEQYF.

CDR3 sequence reads: CAISDPGQGLLGANVLTF. CDR3 sequence (DNA): TGTGCCATCAGTGATCCGGGACAGGGCCTCCTCGGGGCCAACGTCCTGACTTTC. The chain links TRBV10-3 to TRBJ2-6; 9 bases map to TRBD1. The J segment lost 4 bases and the V segment lost 3 bases, leaving 10 bases of the junction unmatched. Looked up from germline, CDR1 is ENHRY and CDR2 is SYGVKD. The length of the CDR3 is 18 residues.

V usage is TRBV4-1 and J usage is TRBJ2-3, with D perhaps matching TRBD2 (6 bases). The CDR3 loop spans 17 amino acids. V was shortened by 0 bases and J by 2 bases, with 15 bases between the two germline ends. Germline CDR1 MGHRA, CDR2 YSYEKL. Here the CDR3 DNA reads TGCGCCAGCAGCCAAGACCGGGGAGGTCGAGCCACAGATACGCAGTATTTT. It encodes CASSQDRGGRATDTQYF.

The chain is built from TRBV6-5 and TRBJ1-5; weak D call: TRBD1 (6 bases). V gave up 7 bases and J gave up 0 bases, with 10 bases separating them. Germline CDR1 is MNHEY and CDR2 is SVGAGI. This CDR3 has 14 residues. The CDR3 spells CASKDSDSNQPQHF. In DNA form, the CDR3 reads TGTGCCAGCAAGGACAGCGATAGCAATCAGCCCCAGCATTTT.

Here the CDR3 DNA reads TGTGCCAGCTCACCTCTTTGGACTAGCGGCACTTACGAGCAGTACTTC. Translating it yields CASSPLWTSGTYEQYF. The rearrangement joins TRBV18 to TRBJ2-7; 10 bases agree with TRBD2. Germline V gene sequence: CDR1 KGHSH, CDR2 LQKENI. The CDR3 length is 16 residues. V was pared by 3 bases and J by 4 bases, with 9 bases of the junction left unmatched. Drawing the rest from reference TRBV18 and TRBJ2-7, the complete variable domain is NAGVMQNPRHLVRRRGQEARLRCSPMKGHSHVYWYRQLPEEGLKFMVYLQKENIIDESGMPKERFSAEFPKEGPSILRIQQVVRGDSAAYFCASSPLWTSGTYEQYFGPGTRLTVT.

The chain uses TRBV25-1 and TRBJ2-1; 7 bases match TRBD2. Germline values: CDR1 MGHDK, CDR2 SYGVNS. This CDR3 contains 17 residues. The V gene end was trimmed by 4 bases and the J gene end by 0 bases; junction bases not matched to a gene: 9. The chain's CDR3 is CASSAPLGGSSYNEQFF. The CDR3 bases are TGTGCCAGCAGTGCGCCCCTCGGGGGGAGCTCCTACAATGAGCAGTTCTTC.

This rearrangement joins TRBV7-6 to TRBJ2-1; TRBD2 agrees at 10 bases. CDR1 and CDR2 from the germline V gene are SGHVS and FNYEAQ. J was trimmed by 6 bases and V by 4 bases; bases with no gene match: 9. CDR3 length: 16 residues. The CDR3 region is CASSSPTSGKVNEQFF. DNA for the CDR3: TGTGCCAGCAGCTCCCCAACTAGCGGGAAAGTCAATGAGCAGTTCTTC. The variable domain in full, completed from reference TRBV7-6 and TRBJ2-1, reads GAGVSQSPRYKVTKRGQDVALRCDPISGHVSLYWYRQALGQGPEFLTYFNYEAQQDKSGLPNDRFSAERPEGSISTLTIQRTEQRDSAMYRCASSSPTSGKVNEQFFGPGTRLTVL.

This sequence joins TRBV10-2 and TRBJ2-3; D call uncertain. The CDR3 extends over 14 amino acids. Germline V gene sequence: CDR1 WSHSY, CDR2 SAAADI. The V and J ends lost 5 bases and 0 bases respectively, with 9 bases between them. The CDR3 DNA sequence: TGCGCCAGCAGTCGTAGCCGAAGCACAGATACGCAGTATTTT. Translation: CASSRSRSTDTQYF.

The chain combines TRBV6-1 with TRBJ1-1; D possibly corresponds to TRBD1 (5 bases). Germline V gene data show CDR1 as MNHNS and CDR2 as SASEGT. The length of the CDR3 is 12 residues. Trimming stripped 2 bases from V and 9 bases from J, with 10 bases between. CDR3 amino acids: CASSEMTVKAFF. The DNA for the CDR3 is TGTGCCAGCAGTGAAATGACAGTAAAAGCTTTCTTT.

CDR3 sequence reads: CAQSGSSVGPNTGELFF. For the CDR3, the DNA is TGTGCGCAAAGTGGTTCTAGCGTAGGCCCGAACACCGGGGAGCTGTTTTTT. The chain combines TRBV2 with TRBJ2-2, with D perhaps matching TRBD2 (6 bases). Germline V CDR1 and CDR2: SNHLY, FYNNEI. The CDR3 has 17 amino acids. Supplemented by reference TRBV2 and TRBJ2-2, the full variable domain reads EPEVTQTPSHQVTQMGQEVILRCVPISNHLYFYWYRQILGQKVEFLVSFYNNEISEKSEIFDDQFSVERPDGSNFTLKIRSTKLEDSAMYFCAQSGSSVGPNTGELFFGEGSRLTVL.

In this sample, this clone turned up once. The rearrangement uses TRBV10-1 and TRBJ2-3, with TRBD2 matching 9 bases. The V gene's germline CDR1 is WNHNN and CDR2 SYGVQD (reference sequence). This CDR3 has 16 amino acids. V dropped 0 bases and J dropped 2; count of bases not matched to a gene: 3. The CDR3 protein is CASSESASGTTDTQYF. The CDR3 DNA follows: TGCGCCAGCAGTGAGTCGGCTAGCGGGACCACAGATACGCAGTATTTT.

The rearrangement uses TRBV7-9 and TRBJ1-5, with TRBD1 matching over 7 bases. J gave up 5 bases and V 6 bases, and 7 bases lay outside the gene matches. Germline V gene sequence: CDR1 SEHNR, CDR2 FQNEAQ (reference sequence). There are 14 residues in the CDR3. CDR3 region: CASSSGGGDQPQHF. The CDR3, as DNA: TGTGCCAGCAGTTCAGGAGGGGGCGATCAGCCCCAGCATTTT. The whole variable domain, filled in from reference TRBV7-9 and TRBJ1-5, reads DTGVSQNPRHKITKRGQNVTFRCDPISEHNRLYWYRQTLGQGPEFLTYFQNEAQLEKSRLLSDRFSAERPKGSFSTLEIQRTEQGDSAMYLCASSSGGGDQPQHFGDGTRLSIL.

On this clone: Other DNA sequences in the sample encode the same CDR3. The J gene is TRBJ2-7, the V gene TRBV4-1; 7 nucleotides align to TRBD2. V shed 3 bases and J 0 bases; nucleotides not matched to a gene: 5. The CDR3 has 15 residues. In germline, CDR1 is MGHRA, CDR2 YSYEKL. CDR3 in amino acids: CASSQASGPSYEQYF. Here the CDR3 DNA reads TGCGCCAGCAGCCAGGCTAGCGGACCCTCCTACGAGCAGTACTTC.

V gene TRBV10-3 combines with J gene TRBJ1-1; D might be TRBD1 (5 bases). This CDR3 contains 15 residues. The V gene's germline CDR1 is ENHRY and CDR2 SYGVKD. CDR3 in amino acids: CATRVREDVNTEAFF. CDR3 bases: TGTGCAACCAGGGTTCGGGAGGATGTGAACACTGAAGCTTTCTTT.